What follows are 26 T cell receptor beta chains derived from one specimen sequenced in a study of T cell responses to AZD1222 COVID-19 vaccine. Profiling relied on immunoSEQ multiplex PCR, and the TCRdb table lists in-frame clones only, not all of them. This sample yields 130,000 or so clones, of which about 90% are seen a single time; around 0.96% belongs to the top ten. The source material was peripheral blood, sampled on day 0 of AZD1222 vaccination. The receptors originated from an adult in good health.

V gene TRBV5-6 combines with J gene TRBJ1-4; D may be TRBD1 (5 bases). The CDR3 contains 16 residues. Trimming took 6 bases from V and 0 from J, leaving 15 bases between them. In germline, CDR1 is SGHDT, CDR2 YYEEEE. CDR3 sequence (DNA): TGTGCCAGCACCTTTCGAAGGGACGCAACTAATGAAAAACTGTTTTTT. Translating gives CASTFRRDATNEKLFF.

The rearrangement links TRBV5-1 to TRBJ2-4, with D possibly matching TRBD2 (6 bases). CDR3 length equals 15 residues. The germline CDR1 and CDR2 sequences are SGHRS and YFSETQ. Trimming shortened V by 0 bases and J by 6 bases, and 13 bases separated the two germline ends. CDR3 coding DNA: TGCGCCAGCAGCTTGGGCGGGGAACTCGGAAACATTCAGTACTTC. This translates into CASSLGGELGNIQYF.

This clone has just one count. The gene calls are TRBV9 and TRBJ2-1; 13 bases are shared with TRBD2. Unmatched junction bases numbered 1, after V lost 3 bases and J lost 4 bases. Germline assignment: CDR1 SGDLS and CDR2 YYNGEE. The CDR3 covers 15 residues. The CDR3 here is CASSGGLAGYNEQFF. The DNA of the CDR3 is TGTGCCAGCAGCGGGGGACTAGCGGGGTACAATGAGCAGTTCTTC. The full variable domain, in which reference TRBV9 and TRBJ2-1 provide the parts outside the CDR3, is DSGVTQTPKHLITATGQRVTLRCSPRSGDLSVYWYQQSLDQGLQFLIQYYNGEERAKGNILERFSAQQFPDLHSELNLSSLELGDSALYFCASSGGLAGYNEQFFGPGTRLTVL.

The rearrangement joins TRBV28 to TRBJ2-7, with TRBD2 as a possible D gene (7 bases). Per germline, CDR1 MDHEN and CDR2 SYDVKM. The CDR3 extends over 14 amino acids. Trimming cost V 6 bases and J 4 bases, with 16 bases left between them. The CDR3 nucleotides are TGTGCCAGCAGAACCCAGGGGAGGGCTTACGAGCAGTACTTC. Translated: CASRTQGRAYEQYF.

In its sample, this clone was seen once. Other DNA sequences in this sample translate to the same CDR3. The rearrangement joins TRBV29-1 to TRBJ2-7; TRBD1 aligns across 9 bases. From germline, CDR1 is SQVTM and CDR2 ANQGSEA. The ends lost 6 bases at V and 3 bases at J; junction bases unmatched: 6. The CDR3 has 13 residues. As DNA, the CDR3 is TGCAGCGTAGGACCGGGACAGGGCTACGAGCAGTACTTC. This codes for CSVGPGQGYEQYF.

The V call is TRBV11-2, the J call TRBJ1-2; D may be TRBD1 (6 bases). The germline CDR1 and CDR2 sequences are SGHAT and FQNNGV. The CDR3 has 14 residues. Trimming stripped 6 bases from V and 4 bases from J, with 15 bases between. CDR3 nucleotide sequence: TGTGCCAGCAGTCCTCCGGGACACCTCTATGGCTACACCTTC. The encoded protein is CASSPPGHLYGYTF.

The table lists this clone with a count of one. The chain carries TRBV6-4 and TRBJ2-3, with 8 bases matching TRBD2. V was pared by 4 bases and J by 0 bases, with 3 bases of the junction left unmatched. The V gene's germline CDR1 is MRHNA and CDR2 SNTAGT. The CDR3 totals 15 residues. In DNA form, the CDR3 reads TGTGCCAGCAGTGCGGTAGCGGGGAGCACAGATACGCAGTATTTT. Protein product: CASSAVAGSTDTQYF.

This clone was seen once. The J gene is TRBJ2-7, the V gene TRBV2, with 7 bases identical to TRBD2. Germline-derived CDR1 and CDR2 are SNHLY and FYNNEI. Germline trimming cut 7 bases from V and 4 bases from J; bases unmatched to any gene: 7. This CDR3 has 13 amino acids. The CDR3 coding sequence is TGTGCCAGCACCTGGGACTATTCTTACGAGCAGTACTTC. Translated, it gives CASTWDYSYEQYF.

J is TRBJ1-2 and V is TRBV28; D unclear. The CDR3 extends over 14 amino acids. Germline assignment: CDR1 MDHEN and CDR2 SYDVKM. Trimming cost V 6 bases and J 6 bases, with 17 bases left between them. CDR3 sequence (DNA): TGTGCCAGCAGCCGAGAACGAGGGCTTCATGGCTACACCTTC. This sequence encodes CASSRERGLHGYTF.

V usage is TRBV5-1 and J usage is TRBJ1-1, with no clear D. CDR3 length: 14 residues. From germline, CDR1 is SGHRS and CDR2 YFSETQ. The ends were cut back, 0 bases at V and 0 bases at J, with 6 bases in the middle. CDR3 region: CASSLVKLNTEAFF. CDR3 bases: TGCGCCAGCAGCTTGGTAAAACTGAACACTGAAGCTTTCTTT.

The CDR3 nucleotides read TGCGCCAGCAGTCCCATTAGGGGGGCGGGCTACGAGCAGTACTTC. This encodes CASSPIRGAGYEQYF. The V call is TRBV10-2, the J call TRBJ2-7; D is tentatively TRBD1 or TRBD2 (6 bases each). The CDR3 consists of 15 residues. The germline CDR1 and CDR2 sequences are WSHSY and SAAADI. V was trimmed by 5 bases and J by 3 bases, leaving 17 bases between them.

The rearrangement joins TRBV5-1 to TRBJ2-2; D might be TRBD2 (6 bases). The CDR3 is 16 residues long. CDR1 and CDR2 (germline): SGHRS, YFSETQ. The germline V and J ends were trimmed by 1 base and 2 bases, with 12 bases remaining between them. This CDR3 is CASSLSLATNTGELFF. The CDR3 DNA follows: TGCGCCAGCAGCTTGAGCCTAGCGACAAACACCGGGGAGCTGTTTTTT.

V and J are TRBV14 and TRBJ1-6; the D is unclear. The CDR3 has 12 amino acids. Germline V gene lookup returns CDR1 SGHDN and CDR2 FVKESK. With 1 base removed from V and 11 bases from J, the gap between germline ends came to 6 bases. The CDR3 DNA is TGTGCCAGCAGCCAAGTTCGGACACCCCTCCACTTT. Translating it yields CASSQVRTPLHF. Supplemented by reference TRBV14 and TRBJ1-6, the full variable domain reads EAGVTQFPSHSVIEKGQTVTLRCDPISGHDNLYWYRRVMGKEIKFLLHFVKESKQDESGMPNNRFLAERTGGTYSTLKVQPAELEDSGVYFCASSQVRTPLHFGNGTRLTVT.

The J gene is TRBJ1-5, the V gene TRBV4-1; D perhaps matches TRBD1 (5 bases). The CDR3 runs 15 residues. V lost 0 bases, J lost 7 bases, and 13 bases lay in between. Germline-derived CDR1 and CDR2 are MGHRA and YSYEKL. The CDR3 DNA reads as TGCGCCAGCAGCCAAGATTGGGGGTGGGGACAGCCCCAGCATTTT. Its protein is CASSQDWGWGQPQHF.

To note about this clone: Relative to the germline gene, one junction end is altered; a read error may explain this. The CDR3 here is CATSREHGTSSNF. In DNA, the CDR3 is TGTGCCACCAGCAGAGAACATGGCACTAGCAGCAACTTC. The chain recombines TRBV15 with TRBJ2-7; D perhaps matches TRBD2 (6 bases). Per germline, CDR1 LNHNV and CDR2 YYDKDF (reference sequence). The CDR3 loop spans 13 amino acids.

The chain joins TRBV29-1 to TRBJ2-1; the D call may be TRBD1 or TRBD2 (5 bases each). CDR3 length equals 14 residues. Trimming pared 7 bases from V and 1 base from J, leaving 14 bases between. Germline V lookup: CDR1 SQVTM, CDR2 ANQGSEA. The CDR3 DNA sequence: TGCAGCGCAGAGGGCAGGGTATCCTACAATGAGCAGTTCTTC. As protein: CSAEGRVSYNEQFF.

The CDR3 is CASSPVSGQGANYGYTF. The CDR3 region has the DNA TGTGCCAGCTCACCAGTCTCGGGCCAGGGCGCTAACTATGGCTACACCTTC. This chain connects TRBV18 to TRBJ1-2, with D possibly matching TRBD1 (5 bases). Between the trimmed V and J ends, which lost 2 bases and 0 bases, there was a span of 16 bases. The CDR3 consists of 17 residues. Germline V CDR1 and CDR2: KGHSH, LQKENI.

This clone was observed a single time. The chain employs TRBV5-4 and TRBJ2-7, with D hard to call. The CDR3 covers 12 residues. From germline, CDR1 is SGHNT and CDR2 YYREEE (reference sequence). Trimming took 0 bases from V and 3 from J, leaving 4 bases between them. CDR3 loop: CASSLVGYEQYF. DNA of the CDR3: TGTGCCAGCAGCTTGGTAGGCTACGAGCAGTACTTC.

The chain employs TRBV7-9 and TRBJ2-7; unclear D gene. This CDR3 has 12 amino acids. The germline V and J ends were trimmed by 11 bases and 2 bases, with 13 bases remaining between them. Germline V gene lookup returns CDR1 SEHNR and CDR2 FQNEAQ (reference sequence). Here the CDR3 DNA reads TGTGCCGCTGGCGCGCTCGCCTACGAGCAGTACTTC. Amino acid sequence: CAAGALAYEQYF.

The chain combines TRBV7-3 with TRBJ2-3; weak D call: TRBD1 (6 bases). Germline-derived CDR1 and CDR2 are SGHTA and FQGTGA. V lost 0 bases and J 1 base, leaving 17 bases between the germline ends. CDR3 length: 18 residues. CDR3 amino acids: CASSLTLGGFEGTDTQYF. In nucleotides, the CDR3 is TGTGCCAGCAGCTTAACGTTAGGGGGATTTGAGGGCACAGATACGCAGTATTTT.

The chain is built from TRBV30 and TRBJ2-3; tentative D call: TRBD2 (6 bases). Germline V gives CDR1 GTSNPN, CDR2 SVGIG (reference sequence). V lost 0 bases, J lost 2 bases, and 15 bases lay in between. The CDR3 extends over 16 amino acids. CDR3 DNA sequence: TGTGCCTGGAGTGTACTAGGGAGGAAGGTCACAGATACGCAGTATTTT. This codes for CAWSVLGRKVTDTQYF.

J is TRBJ1-1 and V is TRBV25-1, with a possible D match to TRBD1 (6 bases). Per germline, CDR1 MGHDK and CDR2 SYGVNS. The CDR3 loop spans 14 amino acids. Trimming cost V 2 bases and J 1 base, with 8 bases left between them. CDR3 in amino acids: CASSEGQPNTEAFF. Written as DNA, the CDR3 is TGTGCCAGCAGTGAAGGACAGCCGAACACTGAAGCTTTCTTT. Full variable domain (remainder filled in from reference TRBV25-1 and TRBJ1-1): EADIYQTPRYLVIGTGKKITLECSQTMGHDKMYWYQQDPGMELHLIHYSYGVNSTEKGDLSSESTVSRIRTEHFPLTLESARPSHTSQYLCASSEGQPNTEAFFGQGTRLTVV.

The CDR3 region is CASRDRQSYEQYF. Here the CDR3 DNA reads TGTGCCAGCAGGGATCGGCAGTCGTACGAGCAGTACTTC. The chain recombines TRBV21-1 with TRBJ2-7. TRBV21-1 is described as a pseudogene. The CDR3 spans 13 residues.

J is TRBJ2-5 and V is TRBV20-1, with a possible D match to TRBD1 (6 bases). V was cut by 3 bases and J by 1 base, with 12 bases left in between. The V gene's germline CDR1 is DFQATT and CDR2 SNEGSKA (reference sequence). The CDR3 consists of 14 residues. DNA for the CDR3: TGCAGTGCTAGTCGCGGACAGCTCCAAGAGACCCAGTACTTC. As protein: CSASRGQLQETQYF.

The chain carries TRBV19 and TRBJ1-2, with D tentatively TRBD1 (6 bases). The CDR3 contains 12 residues. The V gene's germline CDR1 is LNHDA and CDR2 SQIVND (reference sequence). V was shortened by 9 bases and J by 3 bases, with 11 bases between the two germline ends. CDR3 in DNA: TGTGCCAGCTACTCAGGGGACTATGGCTACACCTTC. It is translated as CASYSGDYGYTF.

The chain uses TRBV24-1 and TRBJ2-5; the D gene could be TRBD1 or TRBD2 (5 bases each). The CDR3 runs 14 residues. From germline, CDR1 is KGHDR and CDR2 SFDVKD. V was cut by 2 bases and J by 0 bases, with 6 bases left in between. The CDR3 DNA sequence: TGTGCCACCAGTGATTCGGGACACCAAGAGACCCAGTACTTC. Protein sequence: CATSDSGHQETQYF.